This T cell receptor beta chain was identified during a study of T cell repertoires in cytomegalovirus infection. Study as a whole: Based on public TCR beta signatures, there were indications of CMV infection and of a matching HLA type.

About this clonotype: The antigen is not known.

Whole-study results and caveats: Across the ex vivo response, the dominant clonotypes were HLA-C-restricted CMV-specific TCR beta clonotypes. There were carriers of CMV plus the relevant HLA, and cumulative public TCR beta family frequency identified them.

TCRdb reprocessed the reads with MiXCR, giving one entry per CDR3 protein. The sample yields about 330,000 distinct CDR3 sequences, 8% to 9.5% seen once. The sequencing sample was made of PBMCs. The source is a human donor in good health (CMV status not recorded). Some clones in this sample may be carry-over from other donors' samples.

In DNA form, the CDR3 reads TGCAGTGCTAGAGAAGGAGGATACGAGCAGTACTTC. Protein product: CSAREGGYEQYF. The chain is built from TRBV20-1 and TRBJ2-7; the D gene is possibly TRBD2 (5 bases). V was cut by 0 bases and J by 4 bases, with 7 bases left in between. The CDR3 extends over 12 amino acids. Per germline, CDR1 DFQATT and CDR2 SNEGSKA (reference sequence).